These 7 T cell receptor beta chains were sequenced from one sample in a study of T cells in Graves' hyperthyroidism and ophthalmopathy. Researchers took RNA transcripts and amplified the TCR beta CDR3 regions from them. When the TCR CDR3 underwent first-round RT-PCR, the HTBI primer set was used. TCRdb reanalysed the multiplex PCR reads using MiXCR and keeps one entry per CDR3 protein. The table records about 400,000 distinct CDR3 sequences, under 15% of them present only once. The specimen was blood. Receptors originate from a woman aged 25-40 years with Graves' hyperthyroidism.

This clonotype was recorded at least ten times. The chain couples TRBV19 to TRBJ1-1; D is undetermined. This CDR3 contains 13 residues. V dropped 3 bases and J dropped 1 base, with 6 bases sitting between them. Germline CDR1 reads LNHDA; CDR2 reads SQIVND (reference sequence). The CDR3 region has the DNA TGTGCCAGTAGTATTGAGGAGAACACTGAAGCTTTCTTT. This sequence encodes CASSIEENTEAFF.

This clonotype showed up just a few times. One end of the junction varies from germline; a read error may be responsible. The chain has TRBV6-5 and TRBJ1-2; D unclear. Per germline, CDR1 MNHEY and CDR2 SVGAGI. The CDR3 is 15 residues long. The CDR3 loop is CASGYSFGDNYGYTF. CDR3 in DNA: TGTGCCAGCGGTTACTCTTTCGGAGATAACTATGGCTACACCTTC.

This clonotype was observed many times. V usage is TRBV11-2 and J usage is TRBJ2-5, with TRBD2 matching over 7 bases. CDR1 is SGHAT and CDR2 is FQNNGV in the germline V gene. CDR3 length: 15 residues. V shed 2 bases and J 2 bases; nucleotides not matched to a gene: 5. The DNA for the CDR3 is TGTGCCAGCAGCTTATTCGCGGGAGCGCAAGAGACCCAGTACTTC. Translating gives CASSLFAGAQETQYF.

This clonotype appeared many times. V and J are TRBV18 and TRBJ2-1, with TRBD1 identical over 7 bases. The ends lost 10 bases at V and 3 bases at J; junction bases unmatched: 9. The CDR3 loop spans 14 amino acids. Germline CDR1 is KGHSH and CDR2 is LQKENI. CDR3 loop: CATTGTDYYNEQFF. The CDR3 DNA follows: TGTGCCACCACCGGGACAGATTACTACAATGAGCAGTTCTTC.

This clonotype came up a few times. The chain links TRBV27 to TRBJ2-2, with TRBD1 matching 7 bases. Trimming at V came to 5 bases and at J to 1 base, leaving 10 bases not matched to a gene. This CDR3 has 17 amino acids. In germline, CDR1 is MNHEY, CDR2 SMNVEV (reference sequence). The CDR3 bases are TGTGCCAGCAGTGGCAGACAGGGTACTATGAACACCGGGGAGCTGTTTTTT. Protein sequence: CASSGRQGTMNTGELFF.

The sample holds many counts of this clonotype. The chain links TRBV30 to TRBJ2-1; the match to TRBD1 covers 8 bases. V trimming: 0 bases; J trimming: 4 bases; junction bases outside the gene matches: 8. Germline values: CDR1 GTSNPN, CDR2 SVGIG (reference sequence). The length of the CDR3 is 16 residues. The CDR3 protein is CAWSVGHRGAYNEQFF. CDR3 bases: TGTGCCTGGAGTGTAGGGCACAGGGGGGCTTACAATGAGCAGTTCTTC.

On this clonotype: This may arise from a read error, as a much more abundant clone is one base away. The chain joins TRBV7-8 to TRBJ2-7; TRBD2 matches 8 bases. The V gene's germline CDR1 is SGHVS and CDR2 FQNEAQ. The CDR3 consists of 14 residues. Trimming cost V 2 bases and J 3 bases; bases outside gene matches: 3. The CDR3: CASSLRRGVYEQYF. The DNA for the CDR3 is TGTGCCAGCAGCTTAAGGCGGGGGGTCTACGAGCAGTACTTC. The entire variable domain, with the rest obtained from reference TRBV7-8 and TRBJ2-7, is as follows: GAGVSQSPRYKVAKRGQDVALRCDPISGHVSLFWYQQALGQGPEFLTYFQNEAQLDKSGLPSDRFFAERPEGSVSTLKIQRTQQEDSAVYLCASSLRRGVYEQYFGPGTRLTVT.